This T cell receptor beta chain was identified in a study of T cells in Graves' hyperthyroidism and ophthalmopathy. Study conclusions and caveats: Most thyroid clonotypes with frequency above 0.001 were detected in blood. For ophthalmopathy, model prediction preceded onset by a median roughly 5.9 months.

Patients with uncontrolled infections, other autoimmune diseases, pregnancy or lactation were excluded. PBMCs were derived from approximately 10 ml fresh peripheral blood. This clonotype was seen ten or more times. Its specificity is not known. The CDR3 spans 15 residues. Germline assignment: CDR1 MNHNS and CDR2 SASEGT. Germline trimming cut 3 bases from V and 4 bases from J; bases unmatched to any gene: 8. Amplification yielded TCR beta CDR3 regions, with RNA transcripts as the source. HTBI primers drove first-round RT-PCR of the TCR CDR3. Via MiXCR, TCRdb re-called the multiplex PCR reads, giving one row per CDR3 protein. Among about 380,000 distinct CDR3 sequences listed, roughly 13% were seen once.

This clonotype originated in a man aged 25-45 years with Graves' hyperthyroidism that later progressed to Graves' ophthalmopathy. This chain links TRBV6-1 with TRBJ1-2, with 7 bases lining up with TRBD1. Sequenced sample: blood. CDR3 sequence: CASSDPRQGAYGYTF. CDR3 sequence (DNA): TGTGCCAGCAGTGATCCGAGACAGGGAGCCTATGGCTACACCTTC.